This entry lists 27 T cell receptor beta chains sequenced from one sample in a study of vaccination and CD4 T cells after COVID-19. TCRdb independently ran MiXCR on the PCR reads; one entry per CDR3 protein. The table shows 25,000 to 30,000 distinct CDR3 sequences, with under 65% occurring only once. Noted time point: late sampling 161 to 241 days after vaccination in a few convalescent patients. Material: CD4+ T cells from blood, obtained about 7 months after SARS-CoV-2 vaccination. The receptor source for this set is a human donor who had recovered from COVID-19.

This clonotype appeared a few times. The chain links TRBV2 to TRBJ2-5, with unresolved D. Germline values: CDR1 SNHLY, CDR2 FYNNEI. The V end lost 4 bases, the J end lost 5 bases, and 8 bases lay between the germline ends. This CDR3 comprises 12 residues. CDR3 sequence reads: CASSGFRETQYF. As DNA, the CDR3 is TGTGCCAGCAGTGGCTTTCGGGAGACCCAGTACTTC.

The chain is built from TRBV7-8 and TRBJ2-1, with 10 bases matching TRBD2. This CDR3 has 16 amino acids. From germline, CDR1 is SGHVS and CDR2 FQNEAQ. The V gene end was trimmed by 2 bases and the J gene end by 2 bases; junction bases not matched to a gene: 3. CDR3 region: CASSLRTSGPYNEQFF. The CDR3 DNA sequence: TGTGCCAGCAGCTTAAGGACTAGCGGACCCTACAATGAGCAGTTCTTC.

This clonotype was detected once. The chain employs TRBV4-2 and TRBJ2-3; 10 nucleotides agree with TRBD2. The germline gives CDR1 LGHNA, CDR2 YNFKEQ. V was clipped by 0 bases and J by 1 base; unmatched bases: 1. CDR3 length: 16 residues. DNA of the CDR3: TGTGCCAGCAGCCAAGATCTAGCGGGAGGCACAGATACGCAGTATTTT. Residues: CASSQDLAGGTDTQYF.

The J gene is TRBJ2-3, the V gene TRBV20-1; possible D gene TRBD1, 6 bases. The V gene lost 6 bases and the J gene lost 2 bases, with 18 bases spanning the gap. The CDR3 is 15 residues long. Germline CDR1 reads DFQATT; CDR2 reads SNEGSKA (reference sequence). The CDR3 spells CSATPQGRNTDTQYF. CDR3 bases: TGCAGTGCAACCCCTCAGGGGCGAAACACAGATACGCAGTATTTT.

DNA of the CDR3: TGTGCCAGTAGTATCCCCGGCCGGGGATACAATGAGCAGTTCTTC. Translation: CASSIPGRGYNEQFF. The gene calls are TRBV19 and TRBJ2-1, with D perhaps matching TRBD2 (5 bases). The CDR3 extends over 15 amino acids. V lost 3 bases to trimming and J lost 4 bases, with 13 bases between them. Germline V CDR1 and CDR2: LNHDA, SQIVND (reference sequence).

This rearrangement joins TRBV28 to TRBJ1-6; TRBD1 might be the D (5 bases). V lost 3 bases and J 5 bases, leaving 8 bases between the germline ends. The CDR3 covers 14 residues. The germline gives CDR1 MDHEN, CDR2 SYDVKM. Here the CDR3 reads CASSFYRNNSPLHF. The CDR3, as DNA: TGTGCCAGCAGTTTTTACAGGAATAATTCACCCCTCCACTTT.

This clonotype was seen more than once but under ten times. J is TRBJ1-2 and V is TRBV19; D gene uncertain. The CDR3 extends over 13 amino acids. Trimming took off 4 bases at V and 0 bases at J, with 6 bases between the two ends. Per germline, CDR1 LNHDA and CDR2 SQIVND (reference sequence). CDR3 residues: CASSNQANYGYTF. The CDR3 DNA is TGTGCCAGTAGTAATCAGGCTAACTATGGCTACACCTTC.

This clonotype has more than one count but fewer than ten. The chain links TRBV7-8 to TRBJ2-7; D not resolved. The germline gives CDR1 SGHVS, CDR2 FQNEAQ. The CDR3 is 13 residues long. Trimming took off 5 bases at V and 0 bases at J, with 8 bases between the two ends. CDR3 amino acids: CASSQAGSYEQYF. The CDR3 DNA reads TGTGCCAGCAGCCAGGCCGGCTCCTACGAGCAGTACTTC.

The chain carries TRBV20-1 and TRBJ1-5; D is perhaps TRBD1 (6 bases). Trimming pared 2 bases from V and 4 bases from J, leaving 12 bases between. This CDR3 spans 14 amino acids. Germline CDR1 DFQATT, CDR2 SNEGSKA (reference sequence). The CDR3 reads CSARFGGQNQPQHF. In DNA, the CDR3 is TGCAGTGCTAGATTTGGAGGACAGAATCAGCCCCAGCATTTT.

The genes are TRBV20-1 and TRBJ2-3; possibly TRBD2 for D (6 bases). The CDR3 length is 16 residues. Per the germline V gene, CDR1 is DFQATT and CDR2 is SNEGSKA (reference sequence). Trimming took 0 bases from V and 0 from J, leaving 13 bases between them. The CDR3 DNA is TGCAGTGCTAGAGATGACCGGAGGGCTAGCACAGATACGCAGTATTTT. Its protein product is CSARDDRRASTDTQYF.

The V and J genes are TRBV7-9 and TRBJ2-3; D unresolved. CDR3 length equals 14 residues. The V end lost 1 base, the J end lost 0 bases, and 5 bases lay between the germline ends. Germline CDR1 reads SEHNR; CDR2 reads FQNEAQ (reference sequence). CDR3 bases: TGTGCCAGCAGCTTAGAGGGTAGCACAGATACGCAGTATTTT. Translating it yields CASSLEGSTDTQYF.

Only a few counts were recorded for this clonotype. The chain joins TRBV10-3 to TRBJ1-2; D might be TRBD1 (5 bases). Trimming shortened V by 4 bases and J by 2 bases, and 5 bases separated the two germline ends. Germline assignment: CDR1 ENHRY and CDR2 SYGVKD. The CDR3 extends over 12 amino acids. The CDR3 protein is CAISGQNYGYTF. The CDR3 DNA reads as TGTGCCATCAGTGGACAGAACTATGGCTACACCTTC.

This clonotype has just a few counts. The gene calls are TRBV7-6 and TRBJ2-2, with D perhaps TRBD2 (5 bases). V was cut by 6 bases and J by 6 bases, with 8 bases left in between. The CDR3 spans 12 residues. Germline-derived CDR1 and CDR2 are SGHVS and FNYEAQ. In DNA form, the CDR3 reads TGTGCCAGCAGACGGGGTTCCGGGGAGCTGTTTTTT. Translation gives CASRRGSGELFF.

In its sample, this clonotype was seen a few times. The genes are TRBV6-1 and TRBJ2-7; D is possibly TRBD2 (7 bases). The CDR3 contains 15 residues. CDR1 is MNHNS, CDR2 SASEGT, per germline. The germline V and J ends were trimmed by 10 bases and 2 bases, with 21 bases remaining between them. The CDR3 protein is CAIRRGGENAYEQYF. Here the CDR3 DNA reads TGTGCCATCAGAAGGGGGGGAGAAAACGCCTACGAGCAGTACTTC.

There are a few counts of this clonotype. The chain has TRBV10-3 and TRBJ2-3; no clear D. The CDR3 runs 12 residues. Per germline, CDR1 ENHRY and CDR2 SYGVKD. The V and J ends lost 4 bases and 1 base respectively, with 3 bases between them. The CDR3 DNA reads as TGTGCCATCAGTGCTCGCACAGATACGCAGTATTTT. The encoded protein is CAISARTDTQYF.

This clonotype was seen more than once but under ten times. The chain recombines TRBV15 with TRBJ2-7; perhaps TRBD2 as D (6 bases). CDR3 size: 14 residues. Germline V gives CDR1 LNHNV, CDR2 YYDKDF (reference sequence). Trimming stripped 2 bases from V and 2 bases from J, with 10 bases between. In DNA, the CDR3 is TGTGCCACCAGCAGATTTAGCGGCACCTACGAGCAGTACTTC. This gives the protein CATSRFSGTYEQYF.

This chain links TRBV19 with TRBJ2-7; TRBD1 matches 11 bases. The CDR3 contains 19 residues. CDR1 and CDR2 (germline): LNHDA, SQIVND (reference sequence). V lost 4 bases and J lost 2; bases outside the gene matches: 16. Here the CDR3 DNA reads TGTGCCAGTAGTAAGAAGGGGAGGACAGGGGGCCGGGTACCCTACGAGCAGTACTTC. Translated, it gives CASSKKGRTGGRVPYEQYF.

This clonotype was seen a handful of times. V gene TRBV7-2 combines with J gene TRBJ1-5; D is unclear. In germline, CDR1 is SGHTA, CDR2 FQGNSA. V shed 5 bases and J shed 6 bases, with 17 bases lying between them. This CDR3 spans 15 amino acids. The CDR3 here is CASSRDWEVGQPQHF. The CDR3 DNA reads TGTGCCAGCAGCCGAGACTGGGAAGTAGGTCAGCCCCAGCATTTT.

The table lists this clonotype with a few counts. The CDR3 spells CSAPGGWEGKNIQYF. In DNA, the CDR3 is TGCAGTGCTCCCGGGGGATGGGAGGGCAAAAACATTCAGTACTTC. J is TRBJ2-4 and V is TRBV20-1, with 7 bases aligning to TRBD2. Germline CDR1 DFQATT, CDR2 SNEGSKA (reference sequence). The J segment lost 3 bases and the V segment lost 5 bases, leaving 10 bases of the junction unmatched. This CDR3 has 15 amino acids.

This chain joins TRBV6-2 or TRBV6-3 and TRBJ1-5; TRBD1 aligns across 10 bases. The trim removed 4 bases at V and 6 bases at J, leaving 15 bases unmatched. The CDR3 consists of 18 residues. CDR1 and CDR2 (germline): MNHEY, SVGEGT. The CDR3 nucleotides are TGTGCCAGCAGTTCGGGACAGGGGAGCGGGGGAAGTAGTCAGCCCCAGCATTTT. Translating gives CASSSGQGSGGSSQPQHF.

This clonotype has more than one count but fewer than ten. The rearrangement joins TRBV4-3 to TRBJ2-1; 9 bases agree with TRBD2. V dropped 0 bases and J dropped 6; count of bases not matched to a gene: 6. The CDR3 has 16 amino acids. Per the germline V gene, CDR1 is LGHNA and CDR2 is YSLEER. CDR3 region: CASSQDSTSGGNEQFF. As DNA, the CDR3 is TGCGCCAGCAGCCAAGATTCGACTAGCGGAGGCAATGAGCAGTTCTTC.

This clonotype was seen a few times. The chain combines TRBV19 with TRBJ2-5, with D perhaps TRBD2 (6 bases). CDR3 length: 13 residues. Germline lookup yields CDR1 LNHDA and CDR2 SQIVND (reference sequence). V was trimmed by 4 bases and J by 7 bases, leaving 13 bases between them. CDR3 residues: CASSTGLGGTQYF. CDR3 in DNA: TGTGCCAGTAGTACCGGATTGGGGGGGACCCAGTACTTC.

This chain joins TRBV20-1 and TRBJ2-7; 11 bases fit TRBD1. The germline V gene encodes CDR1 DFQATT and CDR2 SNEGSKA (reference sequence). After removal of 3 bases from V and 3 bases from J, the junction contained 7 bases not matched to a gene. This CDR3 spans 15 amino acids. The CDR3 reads CSARSIGTGGYEQYF. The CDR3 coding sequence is TGCAGTGCTAGGAGCATAGGGACAGGGGGCTACGAGCAGTACTTC.

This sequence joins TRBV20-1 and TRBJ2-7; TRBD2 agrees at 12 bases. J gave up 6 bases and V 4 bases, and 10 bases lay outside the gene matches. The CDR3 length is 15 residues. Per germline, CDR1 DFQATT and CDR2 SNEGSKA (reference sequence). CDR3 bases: TGCAGTGCTATCGTCGGACTAGCGGGATCCAGCGAGCAGTACTTC. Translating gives CSAIVGLAGSSEQYF.

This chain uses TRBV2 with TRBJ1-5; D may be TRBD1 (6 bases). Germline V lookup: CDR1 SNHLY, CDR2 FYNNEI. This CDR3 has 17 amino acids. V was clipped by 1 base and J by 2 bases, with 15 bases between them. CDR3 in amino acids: CASSEDRALLGNQPQHF. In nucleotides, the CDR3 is TGTGCCAGCAGTGAAGACAGGGCCCTCCTCGGCAATCAGCCCCAGCATTTT.

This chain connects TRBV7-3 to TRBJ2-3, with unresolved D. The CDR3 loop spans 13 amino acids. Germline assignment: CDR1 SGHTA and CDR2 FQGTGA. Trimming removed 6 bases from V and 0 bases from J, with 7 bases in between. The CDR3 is CASSISSTDTQYF. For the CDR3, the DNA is TGTGCCAGCAGTATCAGTAGCACAGATACGCAGTATTTT.

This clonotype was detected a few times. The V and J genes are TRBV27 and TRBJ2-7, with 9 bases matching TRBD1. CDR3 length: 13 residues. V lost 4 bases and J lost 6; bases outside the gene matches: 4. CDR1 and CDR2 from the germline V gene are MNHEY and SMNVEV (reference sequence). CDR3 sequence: CASSWGQGAEQYF. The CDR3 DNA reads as TGTGCCAGCAGTTGGGGACAGGGCGCCGAGCAGTACTTC.